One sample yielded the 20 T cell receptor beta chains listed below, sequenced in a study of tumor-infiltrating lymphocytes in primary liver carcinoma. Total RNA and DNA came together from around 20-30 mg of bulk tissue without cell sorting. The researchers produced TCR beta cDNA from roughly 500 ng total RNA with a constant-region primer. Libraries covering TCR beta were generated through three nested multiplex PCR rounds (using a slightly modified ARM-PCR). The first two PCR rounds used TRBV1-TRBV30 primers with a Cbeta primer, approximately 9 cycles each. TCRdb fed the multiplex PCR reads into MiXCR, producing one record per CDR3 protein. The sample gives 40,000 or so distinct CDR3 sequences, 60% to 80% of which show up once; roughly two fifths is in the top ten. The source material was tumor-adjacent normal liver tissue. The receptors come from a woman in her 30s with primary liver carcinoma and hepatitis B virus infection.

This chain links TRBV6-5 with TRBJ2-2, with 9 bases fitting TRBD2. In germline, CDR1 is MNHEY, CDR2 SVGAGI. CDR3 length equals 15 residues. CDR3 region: CGRWTSARGTGELFF. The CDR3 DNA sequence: TGTGGCAGGTGGACTAGCGCCCGAGGCACCGGGGAGCTGTTTTTT.

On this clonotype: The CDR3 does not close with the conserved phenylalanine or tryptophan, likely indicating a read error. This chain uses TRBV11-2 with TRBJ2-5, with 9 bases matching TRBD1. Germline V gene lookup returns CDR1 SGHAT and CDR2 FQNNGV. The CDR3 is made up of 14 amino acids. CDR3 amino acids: CPSSLYRGLETQYL. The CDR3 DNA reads TGTCCCAGCAGCTTATACAGGGGGCTGGAGACCCAGTACCTC.

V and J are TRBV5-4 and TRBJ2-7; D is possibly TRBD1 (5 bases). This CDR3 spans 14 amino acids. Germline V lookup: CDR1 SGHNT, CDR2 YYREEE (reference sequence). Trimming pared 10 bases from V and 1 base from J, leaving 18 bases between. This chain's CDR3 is CADSSSYSSYEQYF. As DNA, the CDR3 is TGTGCCGACAGCTCCTCCTACTCTTCCTACGAGCAGTACTTC. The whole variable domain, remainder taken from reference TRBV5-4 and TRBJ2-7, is ETGVTQSPTHLIKTRGQQVTLRCSSQSGHNTVSWYQQALGQGPQFIFQYYREEENGRGNFPPRFSGLQFPNYSSELNVNALELDDSALYLCADSSSYSSYEQYFGPGTRLTVT.

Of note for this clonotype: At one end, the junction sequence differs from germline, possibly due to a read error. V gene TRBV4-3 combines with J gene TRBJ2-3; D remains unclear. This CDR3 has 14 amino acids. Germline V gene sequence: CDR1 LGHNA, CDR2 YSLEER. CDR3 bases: TGCGCCAGAAGCCAAGTGGGGTTCACAGATACGCAGTATTTT. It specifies CARSQVGFTDTQYF.

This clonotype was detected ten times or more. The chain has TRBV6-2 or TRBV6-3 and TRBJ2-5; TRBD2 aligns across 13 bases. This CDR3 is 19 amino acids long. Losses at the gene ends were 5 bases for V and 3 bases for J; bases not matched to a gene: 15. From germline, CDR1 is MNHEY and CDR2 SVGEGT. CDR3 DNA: TGTGCCAGCAGTACGCCGACTAGCGGGAGGCCCACCAAAAAAGAGACCCAGTACTTC. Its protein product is CASSTPTSGRPTKKETQYF.

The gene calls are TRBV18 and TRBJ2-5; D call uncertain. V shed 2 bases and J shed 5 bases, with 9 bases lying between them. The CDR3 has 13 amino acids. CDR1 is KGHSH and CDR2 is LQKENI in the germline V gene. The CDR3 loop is CASSPRIQETQYF. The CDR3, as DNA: TGTGCCAGCTCACCAAGGATACAGGAGACCCAGTACTTC.

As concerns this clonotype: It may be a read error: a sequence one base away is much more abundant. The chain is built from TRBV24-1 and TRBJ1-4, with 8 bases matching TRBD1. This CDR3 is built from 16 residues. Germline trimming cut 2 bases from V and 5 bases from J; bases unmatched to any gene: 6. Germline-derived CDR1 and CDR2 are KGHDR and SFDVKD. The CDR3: CATSDSETGGNEKLFF. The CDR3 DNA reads TGTGCCACCAGTGATTCCGAAACAGGGGGGAATGAAAAACTGTTTTTT.

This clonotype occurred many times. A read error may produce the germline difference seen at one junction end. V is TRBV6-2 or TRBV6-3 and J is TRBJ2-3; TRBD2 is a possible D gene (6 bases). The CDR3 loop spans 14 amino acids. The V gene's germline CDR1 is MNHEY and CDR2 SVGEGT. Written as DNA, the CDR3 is TGTGCCAGCAGTTACTCGATCGCGCGGGGCACTATTCTTTTT. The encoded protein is CASSYSIARGTILF.

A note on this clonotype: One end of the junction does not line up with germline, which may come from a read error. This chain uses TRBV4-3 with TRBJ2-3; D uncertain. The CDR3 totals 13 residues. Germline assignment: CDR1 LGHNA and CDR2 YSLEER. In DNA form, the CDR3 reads TGCGCCAGCAGCCAAGAACGCACGGATATGCAGTATTTT. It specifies CASSQERTDMQYF.

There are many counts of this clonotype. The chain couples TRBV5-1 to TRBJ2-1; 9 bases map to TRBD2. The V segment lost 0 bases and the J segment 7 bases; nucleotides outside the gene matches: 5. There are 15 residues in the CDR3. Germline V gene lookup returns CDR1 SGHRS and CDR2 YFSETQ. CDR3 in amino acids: CASSLGGGRENEQFF. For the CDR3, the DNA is TGCGCCAGCAGCTTGGGCGGCGGGAGGGAAAATGAGCAGTTCTTC. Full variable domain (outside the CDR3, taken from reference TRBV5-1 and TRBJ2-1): KAGVTQTPRYLIKTRGQQVTLSCSPISGHRSVSWYQQTPGQGLQFLFEYFSETQRNKGNFPGRFSGRQFSNSRSEMNVSTLELGDSALYLCASSLGGGRENEQFFGPGTRLTVL.

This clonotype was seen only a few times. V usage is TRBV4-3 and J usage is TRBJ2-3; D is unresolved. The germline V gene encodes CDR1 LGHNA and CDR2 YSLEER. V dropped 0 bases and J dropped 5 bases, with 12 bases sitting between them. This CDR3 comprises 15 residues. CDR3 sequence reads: CASSQDLNTLDTQYF. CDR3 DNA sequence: TGCGCCAGCAGCCAAGATTTAAACACCCTAGATACGCAGTATTTT.

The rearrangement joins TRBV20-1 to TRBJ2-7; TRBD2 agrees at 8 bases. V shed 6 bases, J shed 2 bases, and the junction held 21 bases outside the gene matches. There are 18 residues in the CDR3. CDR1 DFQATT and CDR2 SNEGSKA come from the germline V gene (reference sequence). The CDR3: CSARNRLGGLAIPYEQYF. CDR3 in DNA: TGCAGTGCCAGAAACCGGCTTGGTGGACTAGCCATCCCCTACGAGCAGTACTTC.

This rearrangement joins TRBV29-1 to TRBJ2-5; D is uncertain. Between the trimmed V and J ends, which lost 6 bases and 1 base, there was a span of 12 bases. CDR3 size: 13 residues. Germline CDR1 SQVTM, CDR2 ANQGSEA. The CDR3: CSVTGKAQETQYF. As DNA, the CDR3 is TGCAGCGTGACCGGAAAAGCCCAAGAGACCCAGTACTTC.

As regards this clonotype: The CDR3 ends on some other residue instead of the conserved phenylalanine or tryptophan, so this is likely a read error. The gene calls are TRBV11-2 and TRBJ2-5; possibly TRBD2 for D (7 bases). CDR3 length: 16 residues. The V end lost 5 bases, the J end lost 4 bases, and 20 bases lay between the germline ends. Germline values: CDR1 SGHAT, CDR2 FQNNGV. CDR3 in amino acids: CASSTRTGGARETQYI. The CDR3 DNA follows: TGTGCCAGCAGCACAAGAACGGGGGGCGCGAGAGAGACCCAGTACATC.

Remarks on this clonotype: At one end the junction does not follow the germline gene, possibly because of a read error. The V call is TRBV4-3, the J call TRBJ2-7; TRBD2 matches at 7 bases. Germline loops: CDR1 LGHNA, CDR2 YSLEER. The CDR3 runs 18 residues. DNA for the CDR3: TGCGCCAGCAGCCAAGCTGTGACGGGGGGTTACATTAGCCACGAGCGGTACTTC. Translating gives CASSQAVTGGYISHERYF.

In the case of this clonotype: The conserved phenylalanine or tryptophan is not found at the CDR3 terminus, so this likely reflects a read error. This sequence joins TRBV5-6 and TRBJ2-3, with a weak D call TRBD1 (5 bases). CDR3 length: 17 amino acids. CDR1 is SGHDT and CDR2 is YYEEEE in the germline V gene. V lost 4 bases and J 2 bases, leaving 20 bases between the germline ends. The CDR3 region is CASSVGRNRINTDTQYL. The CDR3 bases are TGTGCCAGCAGCGTAGGCCGGAACAGGATTAACACAGATACGCAGTATCTT.

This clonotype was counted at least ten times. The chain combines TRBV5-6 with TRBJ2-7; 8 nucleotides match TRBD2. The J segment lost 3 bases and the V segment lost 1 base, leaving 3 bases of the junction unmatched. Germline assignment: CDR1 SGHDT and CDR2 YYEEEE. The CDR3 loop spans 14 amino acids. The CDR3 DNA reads TGTGCCAGCAGCTTGACGGGAGGGCACTACGAGCAGTACTTC. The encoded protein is CASSLTGGHYEQYF.

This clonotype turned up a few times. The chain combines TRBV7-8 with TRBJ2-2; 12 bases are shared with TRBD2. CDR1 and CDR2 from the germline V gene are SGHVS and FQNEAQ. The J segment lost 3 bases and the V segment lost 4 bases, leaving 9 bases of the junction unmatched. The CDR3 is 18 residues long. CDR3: CASSSFRLAGEDTGELFF. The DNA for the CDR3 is TGTGCCAGCAGCTCCTTTAGACTAGCGGGAGAGGACACCGGGGAGCTGTTTTTT.

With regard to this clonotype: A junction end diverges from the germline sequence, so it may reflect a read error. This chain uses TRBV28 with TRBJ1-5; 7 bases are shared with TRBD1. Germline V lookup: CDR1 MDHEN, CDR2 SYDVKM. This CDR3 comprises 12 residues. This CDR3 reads CTSSVSRTGQHF. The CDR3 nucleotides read TGTACCAGCAGTGTCTCCAGGACAGGCCAGCATTTT.

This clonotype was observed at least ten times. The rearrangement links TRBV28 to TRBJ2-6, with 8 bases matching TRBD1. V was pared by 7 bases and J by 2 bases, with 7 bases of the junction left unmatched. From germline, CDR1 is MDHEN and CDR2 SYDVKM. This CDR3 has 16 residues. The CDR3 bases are TGTGCCAGCACGGACAGGGCCTTCACTGGGGCCAACGTCCTGACTTTC. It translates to CASTDRAFTGANVLTF.